This TCR beta chain was recovered during a study of T cell responses to AZD1222 COVID-19 vaccine. Study results and limitations: Nearly half of spike-specific TCRs reportedly target unmutated variant regions.

Measured with immunoSEQ multiplex PCR; TCRdb has only the in-frame clones, and not every one. This sample carries over 50,000 clones, about 81% of them seen once, and the ten largest clones take roughly 25%. A note on this clone: Its antigen is undetermined.

The CDR3 contains 13 residues. Germline CDR1 reads SGHVS; CDR2 reads FQNEAQ. V shed 8 bases and J shed 0 bases, with 8 bases lying between them. This chain links TRBV7-8 with TRBJ1-3; D remains unclear. The origin of this receptor is an adult who received the AZD1222 COVID-19 vaccine. The sample consisted of peripheral blood, taken 28 days after the second AZD1222 dose. The CDR3 DNA reads TGTGCCAGCGAACGTAGCTCTGGAAACACCATATATTTT. Amino acids: CASERSSGNTIYF. Full variable domain (missing parts from reference TRBV7-8 and TRBJ1-3): GAGVSQSPRYKVAKRGQDVALRCDPISGHVSLFWYQQALGQGPEFLTYFQNEAQLDKSGLPSDRFFAERPEGSVSTLKIQRTQQEDSAVYLCASERSSGNTIYFGEGSWLTVV.